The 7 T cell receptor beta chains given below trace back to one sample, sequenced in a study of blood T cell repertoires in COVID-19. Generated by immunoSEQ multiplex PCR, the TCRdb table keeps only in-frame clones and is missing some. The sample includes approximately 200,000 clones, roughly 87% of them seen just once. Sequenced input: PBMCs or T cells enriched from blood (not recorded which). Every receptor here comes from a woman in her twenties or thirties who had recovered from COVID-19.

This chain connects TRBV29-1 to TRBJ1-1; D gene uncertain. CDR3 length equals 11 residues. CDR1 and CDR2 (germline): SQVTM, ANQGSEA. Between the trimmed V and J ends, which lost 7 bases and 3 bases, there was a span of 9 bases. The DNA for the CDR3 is TGCAGCGGAAGTCGGGACACTGAAGCTTTCTTT. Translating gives CSGSRDTEAFF.

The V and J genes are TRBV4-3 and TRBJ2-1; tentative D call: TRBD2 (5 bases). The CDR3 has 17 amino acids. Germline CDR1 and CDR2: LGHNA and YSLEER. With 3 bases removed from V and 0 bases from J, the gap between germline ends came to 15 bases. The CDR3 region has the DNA TGCGCCAGCAGCCAGGGAGACTTTAAGAGCTCCTACAATGAGCAGTTCTTC. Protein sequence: CASSQGDFKSSYNEQFF.

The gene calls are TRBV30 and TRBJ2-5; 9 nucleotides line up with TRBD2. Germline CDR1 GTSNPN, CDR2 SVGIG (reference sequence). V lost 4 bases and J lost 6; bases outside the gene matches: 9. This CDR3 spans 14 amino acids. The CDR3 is CAWKAGGTAKTQYF. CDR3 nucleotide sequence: TGTGCCTGGAAGGCGGGGGGGACGGCGAAGACCCAGTACTTC.

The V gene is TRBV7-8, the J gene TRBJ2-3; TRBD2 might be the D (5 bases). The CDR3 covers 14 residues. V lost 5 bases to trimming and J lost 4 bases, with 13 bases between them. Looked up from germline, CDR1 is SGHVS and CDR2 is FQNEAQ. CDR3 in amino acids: CASSPGRAPDTQYF. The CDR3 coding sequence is TGTGCCAGCAGCCCCGGGCGGGCCCCAGATACGCAGTATTTT.

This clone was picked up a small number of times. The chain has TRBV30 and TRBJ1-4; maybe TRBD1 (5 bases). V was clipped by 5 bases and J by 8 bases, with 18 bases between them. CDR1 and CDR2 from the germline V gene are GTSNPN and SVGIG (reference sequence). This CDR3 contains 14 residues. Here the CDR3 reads CAWGQGILQEKLFF. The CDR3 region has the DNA TGTGCCTGGGGCCAGGGAATACTTCAGGAAAAACTGTTTTTT.

The CDR3 DNA sequence: TGTGCCATTGGCAGGGCTAGCACAGATACGCAGTATTTT. It specifies CAIGRASTDTQYF. This chain links TRBV19 with TRBJ2-3; TRBD1 might be the D (5 bases). CDR1 LNHDA and CDR2 SQIVND come from the germline V gene (reference sequence). The CDR3 is made up of 13 amino acids. V gave up 10 bases and J gave up 0 bases, with 11 bases separating them.

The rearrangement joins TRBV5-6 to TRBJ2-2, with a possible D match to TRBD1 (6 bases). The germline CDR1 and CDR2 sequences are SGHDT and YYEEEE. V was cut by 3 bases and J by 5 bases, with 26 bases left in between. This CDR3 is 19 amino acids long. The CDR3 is CASSSPYKTTGTSTGELFF. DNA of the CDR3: TGTGCCAGCAGCTCCCCTTATAAGACTACCGGGACATCGACCGGGGAGCTGTTTTTT.